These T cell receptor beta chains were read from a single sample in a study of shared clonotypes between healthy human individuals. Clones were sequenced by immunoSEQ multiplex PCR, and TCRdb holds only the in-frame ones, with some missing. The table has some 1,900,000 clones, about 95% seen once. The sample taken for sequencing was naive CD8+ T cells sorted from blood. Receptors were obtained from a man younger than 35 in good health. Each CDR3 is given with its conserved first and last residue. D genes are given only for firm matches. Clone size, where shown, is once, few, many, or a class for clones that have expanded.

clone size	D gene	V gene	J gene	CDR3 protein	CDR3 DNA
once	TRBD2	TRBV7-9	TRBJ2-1	CASSFPSGSSYNEQFF	TGTGCCAGCAGCTTCCCTAGCGGGTCCTCCTACAATGAGCAGTTCTTC
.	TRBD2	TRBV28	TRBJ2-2	CASSPGLAGIGELFF	TGTGCCAGCAGCCCGGGACTAGCGGGAATAGGGGAGCTGTTTTTT
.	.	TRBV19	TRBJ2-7	CATRNKASYEQYF	TGTGCCACCAGGAACAAAGCCAGTTACGAGCAGTACTTC
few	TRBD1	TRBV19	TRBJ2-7	CASSPTGGYEQYF	TGTGCCAGTAGTCCTACAGGGGGCTACGAGCAGTACTTC
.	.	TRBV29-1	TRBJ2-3	CSARGGLTDTQYF	TGCAGCGCCCGAGGGGGGCTCACAGATACGCAGTATTTT
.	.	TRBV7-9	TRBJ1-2	CASSTTSGTSRRGYTF	TGTGCCAGCAGCACCACCTCCGGGACAAGTCGGAGGGGCTACACCTTC
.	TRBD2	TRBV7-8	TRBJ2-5	CASSISGGETQYF	TGTGCCAGCAGCATTAGCGGGGGAGAGACCCAGTACTTC
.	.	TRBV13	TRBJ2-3	CASRRGPGWDTQYF	TGTGCCAGCAGAAGAGGCCCCGGGTGGGATACGCAGTATTTT
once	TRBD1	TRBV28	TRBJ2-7	CASSSQLQGAAYEQYF	TGTGCCAGCAGTTCTCAACTACAGGGGGCCGCGTACGAGCAGTACTTC
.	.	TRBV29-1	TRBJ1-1	CSVGEHILLGAEAFF	TGCAGCGTTGGGGAACATATACTACTAGGGGCTGAAGCTTTCTTT
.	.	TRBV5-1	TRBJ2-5	CASSLLSGDETQYF	TGCGCCAGCAGCTTGTTATCTGGGGATGAGACCCAGTACTTC
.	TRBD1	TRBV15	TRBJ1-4	CATSDQGAGEKLFF	TGTGCCACCAGCGATCAGGGGGCTGGTGAAAAACTGTTTTTT
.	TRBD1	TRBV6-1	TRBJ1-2	CASSTGQGPGYTF	TGTGCCAGCAGTACAGGACAGGGACCTGGCTACACCTTC
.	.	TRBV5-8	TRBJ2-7	CASSLSRGRHEQYF	TGTGCCAGCAGCTTGAGTAGGGGGAGGCACGAGCAGTACTTC
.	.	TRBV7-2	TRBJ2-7	CASSFGVSIPYEQYF	TGTGCCAGCAGCTTCGGAGTTTCTATCCCATACGAGCAGTACTTC
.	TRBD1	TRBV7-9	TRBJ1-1	CASSLVVSGGVNTEAFF	TGTGCCAGCAGCTTAGTTGTGTCAGGGGGGGTGAACACTGAAGCTTTCTTT
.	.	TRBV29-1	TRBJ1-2	CSVEEGHQGNYGYTF	TGCAGCGTTGAAGAAGGGCATCAGGGGAACTATGGCTACACCTTC
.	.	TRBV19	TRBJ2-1	CASSIYYSSYNEQFF	TGTGCCAGTAGTATCTATTACTCCTCCTACAATGAGCAGTTCTTC
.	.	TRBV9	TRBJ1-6	CASSVEETEGSLHF	TGTGCCAGCAGCGTAGAAGAAACGGAAGGTTCCCTCCACTTT
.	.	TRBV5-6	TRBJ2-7	CASSLGSEYEQYF	TGTGCCAGCAGCTTGGGATCAGAATACGAGCAGTACTTC
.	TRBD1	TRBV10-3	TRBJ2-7	CAIGQAYYEQYF	TGTGCCATCGGACAGGCCTACTACGAGCAGTACTTC
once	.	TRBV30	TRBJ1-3	CAWSSGARGNTIYF	TGTGCCTGGAGTTCCGGGGCTCGTGGAAACACCATATATTTT
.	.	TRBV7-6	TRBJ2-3	CASRSTWGTDTQYF	TGTGCCAGCAGATCCACGTGGGGCACAGATACGCAGTATTTT
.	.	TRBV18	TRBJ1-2	CASSPIIGPANYGYTF	TGTGCCAGCTCACCAATAATTGGTCCAGCCAACTATGGCTACACCTTC
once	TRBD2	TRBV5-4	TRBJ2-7	CASSQVTSGGPTYEQYF	TGTGCCAGCAGCCAAGTCACTAGCGGGGGTCCAACCTACGAGCAGTACTTC
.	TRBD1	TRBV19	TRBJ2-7	CASSITGTASYEQYF	TGTGCCAGTAGTATTACCGGGACAGCCTCCTACGAGCAGTACTTC
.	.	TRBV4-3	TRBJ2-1	CASSQDSSSNNEQFF	TGCGCCAGCAGCCAAGACTCTAGCAGTAACAATGAGCAGTTCTTC
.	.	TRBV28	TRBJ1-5	CASRPLDGSNQPQHF	TGTGCCAGCAGGCCACTGGACGGAAGCAATCAGCCCCAGCATTTT
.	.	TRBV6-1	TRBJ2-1	CASSPDSPEQFF	TGTGCCAGCAGTCCGGACAGCCCTGAGCAGTTCTTC
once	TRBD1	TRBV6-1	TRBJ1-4	CASSDPQGGNEKLFF	TGTGCCAGCAGTGACCCACAGGGGGGTAATGAAAAACTGTTTTTT
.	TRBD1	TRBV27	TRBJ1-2	CASNPQGQGVFGGYTF	TGTGCCAGCAACCCCCAGGGGCAGGGGGTATTTGGTGGCTACACCTTC
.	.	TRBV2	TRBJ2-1	CAWTVEAEQFF	TGTGCCTGGACGGTGGAGGCTGAGCAGTTCTTC
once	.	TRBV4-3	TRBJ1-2	CASSQVTGFGFGYTF	TGCGCCAGCAGCCAGGTTACAGGGTTTGGTTTTGGCTACACCTTC
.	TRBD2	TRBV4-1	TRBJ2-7	CASSLTGTSGAISYEQYF	TGCGCCAGCAGCTTAACCGGGACTAGCGGGGCGATCTCCTACGAGCAGTACTTC
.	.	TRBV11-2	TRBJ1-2	CASSLGRPNGYTF	TGTGCCAGCAGCTTGGGCAGGCCCAATGGCTACACCTTC
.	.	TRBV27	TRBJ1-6	CASSFRQDYSPLHF	TGTGCCAGCAGTTTTCGGCAGGACTATTCACCCCTCCACTTT
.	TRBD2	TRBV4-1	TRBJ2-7	CASSQDSPSGGSGWYEQYF	TGCGCCAGCAGCCAAGATTCCCCTAGCGGGGGGTCCGGGTGGTACGAGCAGTACTTC
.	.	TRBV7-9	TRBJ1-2	CASSSDDAPYGYTF	TGTGCCAGCAGCTCGGATGACGCCCCCTATGGCTACACCTTC
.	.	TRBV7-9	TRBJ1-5	CASSDGFQPQHF	TGTGCCAGCAGCGATGGTTTTCAGCCCCAGCATTTT
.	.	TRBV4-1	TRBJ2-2	CASSPSGTTGELFF	TGCGCCAGCAGCCCCTCGGGGACCACCGGGGAGCTGTTTTTT
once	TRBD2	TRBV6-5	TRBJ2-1	CASSYVSSGGNNEQFF	TGTGCCAGCAGTTACGTGTCTAGCGGGGGGAATAATGAGCAGTTCTTC
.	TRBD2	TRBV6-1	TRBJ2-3	CASSEGASGYTDTQYF	TGTGCCAGCAGTGAAGGAGCTAGCGGATACACAGATACGCAGTATTTT
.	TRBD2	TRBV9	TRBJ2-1	CASSAVNSGRAYNEQFF	TGTGCCAGCAGCGCCGTAAATAGCGGGAGGGCCTACAATGAGCAGTTCTTC
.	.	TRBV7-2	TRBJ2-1	CASSLGGGQQFF	TGTGCCAGCAGCTTAGGAGGCGGACAGCAGTTCTTC
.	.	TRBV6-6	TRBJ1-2	CASSDTRLGSWGGYTF	TGTGCCAGCAGCGACACACGGCTGGGGTCCTGGGGCGGCTACACCTTC
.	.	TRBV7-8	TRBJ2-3	CASSLSSGGTDTQYF	TGTGCCAGCAGCTTAAGTAGCGGAGGCACAGATACGCAGTATTTT
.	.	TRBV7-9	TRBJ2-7	CASSLAHRTAPSYEQYF	TGTGCCAGCAGCTTAGCGCATCGAACAGCCCCCTCCTACGAGCAGTACTTC
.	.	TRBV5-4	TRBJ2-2	CASLAATGELFF	TGTGCCAGCCTGGCGGCCACCGGGGAGCTGTTTTTT
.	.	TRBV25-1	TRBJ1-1	CASSVVGTEAFF	TGTGCCAGCAGTGTAGTTGGGACTGAAGCTTTCTTT
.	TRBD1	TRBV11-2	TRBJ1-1	CASSLGTGLDTEAFF	TGTGCCAGCAGCTTGGGGACAGGGTTGGACACTGAAGCTTTCTTT
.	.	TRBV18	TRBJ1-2	CASSPPGGPSIGYTF	TGTGCCAGCTCACCACCAGGGGGACCTTCTATTGGCTACACCTTC
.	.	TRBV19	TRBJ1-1	CASTLTANTEAFF	TGTGCCAGTACCCTGACAGCTAACACTGAAGCTTTCTTT
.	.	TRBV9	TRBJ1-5	CASSAQGNQPQHF	TGTGCCAGCAGCGCGCAGGGTAATCAGCCCCAGCATTTT
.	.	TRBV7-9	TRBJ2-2	CASSLSGGADTGELFF	TGTGCCAGCAGCTTATCAGGTGGGGCCGACACCGGGGAGCTGTTTTTT
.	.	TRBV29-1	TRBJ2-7	CSVGGTGESGRSAYEQYF	TGCAGCGTTGGAGGGACAGGGGAGAGCGGGAGGAGTGCGTACGAGCAGTACTTC
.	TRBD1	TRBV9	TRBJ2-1	CASSAPLNPPGQGNYNEQFF	TGTGCCAGCAGCGCCCCCCTGAACCCGCCGGGACAGGGGAACTACAATGAGCAGTTCTTC